The clone carrying this TCR beta chain has a handful of counts. The antigen remains unidentified. As to time point: sample taken at primary tumor resection. TCRs were sequenced from unsorted whole RNA of tumor, nontumor lung or PBMC. Samples came from 60 to 75 TRACERx patients with untreated early-stage lung cancer. The CDR3 runs to 18 residues. V was pared by 4 bases and J by 6 bases, with 28 bases between. Germline V gene lookup returns CDR1 SGHRS and CDR2 YFSETQ. Each molecule of TCR cDNA was tagged with one unique molecular identifier. TCRdb passed the 5' RACE reads through MiXCR, listing each CDR3 protein once. The sample shows around 87,000 distinct CDR3 sequences, about 12% of them seen only once. This specimen belongs to a study of spatial heterogeneity in lung cancer. Study-level background: Detected beta-chain sequences consistently exceeded alpha-chain sequences. Study findings and constraints: At resection, ubiquitous expanded tumor TCRs appeared in blood more than at follow-up.

V is TRBV5-1 and J is TRBJ1-1, with D unclear. The material sequenced was PBMCs, taken at surgery. The source of this sequence is a male donor with early-stage non-small cell lung cancer. The CDR3 DNA follows: TGCGCCAGCAGCATTGGATATGGCAGTCTGCACCATGGGGCTGAAGCTTTCTTT. Protein product: CASSIGYGSLHHGAEAFF.